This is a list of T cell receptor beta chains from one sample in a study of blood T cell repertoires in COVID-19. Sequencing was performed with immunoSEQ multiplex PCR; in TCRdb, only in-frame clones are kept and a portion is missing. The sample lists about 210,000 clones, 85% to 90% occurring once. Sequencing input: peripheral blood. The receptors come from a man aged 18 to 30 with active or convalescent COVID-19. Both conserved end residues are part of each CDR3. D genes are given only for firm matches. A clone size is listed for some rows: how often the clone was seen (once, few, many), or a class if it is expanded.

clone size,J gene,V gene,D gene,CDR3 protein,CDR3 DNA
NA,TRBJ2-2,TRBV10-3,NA,CAIRDSANTGELFF,TGTGCCATCAGGGACAGCGCGAACACCGGGGAGCTGTTTTTT
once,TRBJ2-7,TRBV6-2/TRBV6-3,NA,CASSLVEGAYEQYF,TGTGCCAGCAGCTTAGTGGAAGGGGCCTACGAGCAGTACTTC
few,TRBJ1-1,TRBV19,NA,CASSIAGGWNTEAFF,TGTGCCAGTAGTATCGCGGGTGGCTGGAACACTGAAGCTTTCTTT
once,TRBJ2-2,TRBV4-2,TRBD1,CASSQTPGTGDTGELFF,TGTGCCAGCAGCCAAACTCCCGGGACAGGGGACACCGGGGAGCTGTTTTTT
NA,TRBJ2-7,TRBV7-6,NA,CASSLRENSGRLSYEQYF,TGTGCCAGCAGCCTACGGGAAAATAGCGGACGCCTTTCCTACGAGCAGTACTTC
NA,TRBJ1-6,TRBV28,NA,CASSSRQTMNSPLHF,TGTGCCAGCAGTTCCCGACAGACGATGAACTCACCCCTCCACTTT
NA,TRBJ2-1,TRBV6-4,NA,CASSGGSENEQFF,TGTGCCAGCAGTGGGGGCAGCGAGAATGAGCAGTTCTTC
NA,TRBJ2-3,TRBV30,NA,CAWDRDRDTQYF,TGTGCCTGGGACAGAGATAGAGATACGCAGTATTTT
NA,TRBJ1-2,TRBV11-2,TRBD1,CASSSGQGRANYGYTF,TGTGCCAGCAGCTCGGGACAGGGAAGGGCTAACTATGGCTACACCTTC
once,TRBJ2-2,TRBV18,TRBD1,CASSPPQGDTGELFF,TGTGCCAGCTCACCACCCCAGGGGGACACCGGGGAGCTGTTTTTT
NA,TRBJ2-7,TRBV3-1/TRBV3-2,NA,CASSQAGREAYEQYF,TGTGCCAGCAGCCAAGCCGGGCGGGAAGCCTACGAGCAGTACTTC
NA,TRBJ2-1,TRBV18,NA,CASSPAAGIYNEQFF,TGTGCCAGCTCACCTGCCGCAGGTATATACAATGAGCAGTTCTTC
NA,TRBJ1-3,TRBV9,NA,CASSVAPGGTNSGNTIYF,TGTGCCAGCAGCGTAGCTCCGGGGGGGACAAACAGTGGAAACACCATATATTTT
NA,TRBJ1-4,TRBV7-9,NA,CASSPMTGSNEKLFF,TGTGCCAGCAGCCCTATGACCGGGAGTAATGAAAAACTGTTTTTT
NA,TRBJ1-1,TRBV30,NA,CAWSFWKGGGEAFF,TGTGCCTGGAGCTTTTGGAAGGGAGGTGGTGAAGCTTTCTTT
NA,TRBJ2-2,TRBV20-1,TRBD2,CSAGGAGELFF,TGCAGTGCTGGGGGGGCCGGGGAGCTGTTTTTT
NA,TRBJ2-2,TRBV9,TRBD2,CASSRPTSGINTGELFF,TGTGCCAGCAGCCGACCAACTAGCGGGATTAACACCGGGGAGCTGTTTTTT
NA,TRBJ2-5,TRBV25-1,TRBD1,CARRQGFHQETQYF,TGTGCCAGGAGACAGGGGTTTCACCAAGAGACCCAGTACTTC
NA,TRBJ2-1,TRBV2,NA,CASRYRLVPGDEQFF,TGTGCCAGCAGATATAGACTGGTGCCGGGGGATGAGCAGTTCTTC
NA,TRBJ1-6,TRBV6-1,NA,CASSERGGSPLHF,TGTGCCAGCAGTGAGCGGGGAGGATCACCCCTCCACTTT
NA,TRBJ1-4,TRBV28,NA,CASREGGEKLFF,TGTGCCAGCAGGGAAGGGGGTGAAAAACTGTTTTTT
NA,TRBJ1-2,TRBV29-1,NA,CSAGNGIDGYTF,TGCAGCGCTGGAAACGGGATCGATGGCTACACCTTC
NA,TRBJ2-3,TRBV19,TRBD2,CATSPAGAEDTQYF,TGTGCCACCTCCCCTGCGGGAGCCGAAGATACGCAGTATTTT
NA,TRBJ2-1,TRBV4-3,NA,CASSQTRTVEQFF,TGCGCCAGCAGCCAAACCAGGACAGTAGAGCAGTTCTTC
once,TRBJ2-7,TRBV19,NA,CASSAGAYEQYF,TGTGCCAGTAGCGCGGGGGCTTACGAGCAGTACTTC
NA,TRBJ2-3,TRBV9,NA,CASSVNSQVRTDTQYF,TGTGCCAGCAGCGTAAACAGCCAGGTTCGCACAGATACGCAGTATTTT
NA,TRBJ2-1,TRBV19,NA,CASSIASGFYNEQFF,TGTGCCAGTAGTATAGCAAGCGGATTCTACAATGAGCAGTTCTTC
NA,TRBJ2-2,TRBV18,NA,CASSPLRGPNTGELFF,TGTGCCAGCTCACCACTAAGAGGCCCGAACACCGGGGAGCTGTTTTTT
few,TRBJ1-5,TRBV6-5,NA,CASSSPGGGQPQHF,TGTGCCAGCAGTTCCCCTGGCGGGGGTCAGCCCCAGCATTTT
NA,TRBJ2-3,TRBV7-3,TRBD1,CASSSLGTDDTQYF,TGTGCCAGCAGCTCCCTTGGGACAGATGATACGCAGTATTTT
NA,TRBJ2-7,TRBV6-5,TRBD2,CASGYSGRASYEQYF,TGTGCCAGCGGGTATAGCGGGAGGGCCTCCTACGAGCAGTACTTC
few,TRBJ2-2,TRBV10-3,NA,CAISESAPGELFF,TGTGCCATCAGTGAGTCGGCTCCCGGGGAGCTGTTTTTT
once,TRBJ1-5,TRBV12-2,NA,CASRLASRSFVPKNRVNNQPQHF,TGTGCAAGTCGCTTAGCCTCGCGTTCCTTTGTACCAAAGAACAGGGTCAACAATCAGCCCCAGCATTTT
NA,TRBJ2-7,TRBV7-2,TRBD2,CASSLDPSGKYEQYF,TGTGCCAGCAGCTTAGATCCTAGCGGGAAATACGAGCAGTACTTC
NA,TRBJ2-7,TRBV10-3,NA,CAIGEGPYEQYF,TGTGCCATAGGGGAAGGACCCTACGAGCAGTACTTC
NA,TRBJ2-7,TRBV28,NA,CASSLEGLGINYEQYF,TGTGCCAGCAGTTTAGAGGGCTTGGGTATAAACTACGAGCAGTACTTC
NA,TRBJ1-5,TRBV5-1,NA,CASSPAGLNQPQHF,TGCGCCAGCAGCCCGGCAGGGTTGAATCAGCCCCAGCATTTT
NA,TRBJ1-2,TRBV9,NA,CASSDTGGTDGYTF,TGTGCCAGCAGTGACACGGGGGGAACTGACGGCTACACCTTC
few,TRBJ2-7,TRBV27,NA,CASSLVRHYEQYF,TGTGCCAGCAGCCTCGTGCGTCACTACGAGCAGTACTTC
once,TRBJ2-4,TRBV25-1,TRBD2,CASSSGLAGDLYIQYF,TGTGCCAGCAGCTCCGGACTAGCGGGAGATTTATACATTCAGTACTTC
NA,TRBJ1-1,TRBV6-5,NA,CASSYPTRDKGTEAFF,TGTGCCAGCAGTTACCCCACGAGGGATAAGGGTACTGAAGCTTTCTTT
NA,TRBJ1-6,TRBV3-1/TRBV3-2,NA,CASSQDLSPLHF,TGTGCCAGCAGCCAAGATCTCTCACCCCTCCACTTT
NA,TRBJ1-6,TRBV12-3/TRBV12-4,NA,CASSRANNSPLHF,TGTGCCAGCTCGAGGGCGAATAATTCACCCCTCCACTTT
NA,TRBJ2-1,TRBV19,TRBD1,CASSIFPGQIYNEQFF,TGTGCCAGTAGTATATTCCCGGGACAGATTTACAATGAGCAGTTCTTC
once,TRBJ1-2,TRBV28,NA,CASSLFRGSNGYTF,TGTGCCAGCAGTTTATTTAGGGGGTCGAACGGCTACACCTTC
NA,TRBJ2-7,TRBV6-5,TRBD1,CASSYDPGGEQYF,TGTGCCAGCAGTTACGACCCAGGGGGCGAGCAGTACTTC
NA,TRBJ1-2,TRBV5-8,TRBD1,CASSQKTGSFTYGYTF,TGTGCCAGCAGCCAAAAGACAGGGTCGTTTACCTATGGCTACACCTTC
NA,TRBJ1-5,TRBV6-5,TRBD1,CASNRDRVSQPQHF,TGTGCCAGCAATCGGGACAGGGTGAGTCAGCCCCAGCATTTT
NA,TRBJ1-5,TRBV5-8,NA,CASSPTGGRNQPQHF,TGTGCCAGCAGCCCTACCGGGGGTCGGAATCAGCCCCAGCATTTT
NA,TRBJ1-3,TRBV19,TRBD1,CACQGAGNTIYF,TGTGCCTGCCAGGGGGCTGGAAACACCATATATTTT
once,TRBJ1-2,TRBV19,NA,CASGDRNFYGYTF,TGTGCCAGTGGAGACAGGAATTTCTATGGCTACACCTTC
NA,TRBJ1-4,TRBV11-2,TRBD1,CASSPGDRGFEKLFF,TGTGCCAGCAGCCCCGGGGACAGGGGATTTGAAAAACTGTTTTTT
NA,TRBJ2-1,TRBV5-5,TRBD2,CASSSRASGTVIDEQFF,TGTGCCAGCAGCAGTCGGGCTAGCGGTACCGTTATAGATGAGCAGTTCTTC
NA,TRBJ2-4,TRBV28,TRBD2,CASSFRGRAELAVLAKNIQYF,TGTGCCAGCAGTTTTAGGGGCAGGGCAGAACTAGCGGTACTAGCCAAAAACATTCAGTACTTC
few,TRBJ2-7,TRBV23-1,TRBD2,CASSQSTLGGTTTYEQYF,TGCGCCAGCAGTCAATCGACTTTGGGCGGGACTACTACCTACGAGCAGTACTTC
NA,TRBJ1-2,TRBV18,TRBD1,CASSPPNRGSPNGYTF,TGTGCCAGCTCACCACCAAACAGGGGCTCACCAAATGGCTACACCTTC
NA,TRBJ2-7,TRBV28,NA,CASSFRGAYEQYF,TGTGCCAGCAGTTTCAGGGGTGCCTACGAGCAGTACTTC